This is a list of T cell receptor beta chains from one sample in a study of response to subunit inactivated influenza vaccine. TCRdb independently ran MiXCR on the RT-PCR reads; one entry per CDR3 protein. The sample has approximately 500,000 distinct CDR3 sequences; 10% to 15% are singletons. The sample in question was PBMCs from blood, obtained more than 35 days after vaccination. The origin of the receptors is a man aged 50-59 years who received an inactivated influenza vaccine. The CDR3 runs from the conserved cysteine through the conserved F or W. Fields, in order: V gene, clone size, J gene, D gene, CDR3 protein, CDR3 DNA. A D gene is named only where the DNA matches it firmly. Some rows have no size entry. The others give once, few or many, or a class for an expanded clone.

V: TRBV10-1; size: NA; J: TRBJ2-7; D: NA; CDR3: CASSAQVAYEQYF; DNA: TGCGCCAGCAGTGCACAGGTAGCCTACGAGCAGTACTTC
V: TRBV12-3/TRBV12-4; size: many; J: TRBJ2-2; D: TRBD1; CDR3: CATSRTGVTGELFF; DNA: TGTGCCACCAGCCGGACAGGGGTAACCGGGGAGCTGTTTTTT
V: TRBV6-2/TRBV6-3; size: few; J: TRBJ2-4; D: NA; CDR3: CASSYRSFGVAKNIQYF; DNA: TGTGCCAGCAGTTATCGTTCGTTCGGAGTAGCCAAAAACATTCAGTACTTC
V: TRBV5-6; size: NA; J: TRBJ2-1; D: NA; CDR3: CASSFFTGAGYNEQFF; DNA: TGTGCCAGCAGCTTCTTTACAGGAGCCGGATACAATGAGCAGTTCTTC
V: TRBV7-9; size: few; J: TRBJ1-1; D: TRBD1; CDR3: CASHGQGWNTEAFF; DNA: TGTGCCAGCCATGGACAGGGCTGGAACACTGAAGCTTTCTTT
V: TRBV12-5; size: few; J: TRBJ2-2; D: TRBD1; CDR3: CAPQGADGELFF; DNA: TGTGCTCCCCAGGGGGCGGACGGGGAGCTGTTTTTT
V: TRBV10-3; size: few; J: TRBJ1-5; D: TRBD1; CDR3: CAIRRTGDNQPQHF; DNA: TGTGCCATCAGGCGGACAGGGGACAATCAGCCCCAGCATTTT
V: TRBV5-4; size: NA; J: TRBJ2-5; D: NA; CDR3: CATTGDRAGETQYF; DNA: TGTGCCACCACGGGGGATAGGGCTGGAGAGACCCAGTACTTC
V: TRBV6-1; size: many; J: TRBJ2-2; D: NA; CDR3: CASSVISGTWNTGELFF; DNA: TGTGCCAGCAGTGTCATCTCCGGGACATGGAACACCGGGGAGCTGTTTTTT
V: TRBV5-1; size: few; J: TRBJ2-3; D: TRBD1; CDR3: CASSEDRLDTQYF; DNA: TGCGCCAGCAGCGAGGACAGGTTAGATACGCAGTATTTT
V: TRBV29-1; size: few; J: TRBJ2-1; D: TRBD1; CDR3: CSVPFDRGDNEQFF; DNA: TGCAGCGTGCCCTTTGACAGGGGTGACAATGAGCAGTTCTTC
V: TRBV10-3; size: NA; J: TRBJ1-4; D: NA; CDR3: CAISESGLNEKLFF; DNA: TGTGCCATCAGTGAGTCGGGCCTTAATGAAAAACTGTTTTTT
V: TRBV4-1; size: NA; J: TRBJ1-1; D: TRBD1; CDR3: CASSPDRGREAFF; DNA: TGCGCCAGCAGCCCGGACAGGGGTCGTGAAGCTTTCTTT
V: TRBV15; size: NA; J: TRBJ1-1; D: NA; CDR3: CATSRAGGSTEAFF; DNA: TGTGCCACCAGTCGGGCCGGGGGGAGTACTGAAGCTTTCTTT
V: TRBV20-1; size: few; J: TRBJ1-5; D: TRBD1; CDR3: CSARELGTGSNQPQHF; DNA: TGCAGTGCTAGAGAGTTAGGGACAGGGAGCAATCAGCCCCAGCATTTT